Below, 24 T cell receptor beta chains from the same sample are listed, as sequenced in a study of OX40 agonist ivuxolimab in advanced cancers. Assay used: immunoSEQ multiplex PCR; TCRdb lists only in-frame clones, some missing. This sample has tens of thousands of clones, with around 86% found just once. The source material was CD4+ or CD8+ T cells sorted from blood, sampled in a trial of the OX40 agonist ivuxolimab. The receptors were sampled from an adult with an advanced solid tumor such as melanoma, head and neck, liver or kidney cancer.

The rearrangement joins TRBV19 to TRBJ2-3; D is undetermined. Germline V CDR1 and CDR2: LNHDA, SQIVND (reference sequence). The V end lost 4 bases, the J end lost 2 bases, and 1 base lay between the germline ends. CDR3 size: 11 residues. The CDR3 bases are TGTGCCAGTAGTAACACAGATACGCAGTATTTT. Translating gives CASSNTDTQYF.

About this clone itself: Other DNA sequences in this specimen translate into the identical CDR3. The rearrangement uses TRBV7-2 and TRBJ1-5; D not resolved. Trimming pared 5 bases from V and 5 bases from J, leaving 10 bases between. The CDR3 extends over 13 amino acids. CDR1 SGHTA and CDR2 FQGNSA come from the germline V gene. The CDR3 here is CASSLSQDQPQHF. CDR3 DNA sequence: TGTGCCAGCAGCCTATCTCAGGATCAGCCCCAGCATTTT.

This rearrangement joins TRBV7-2 to TRBJ2-1; TRBD2 matches 8 bases. The CDR3 covers 14 residues. Germline CDR1 is SGHTA and CDR2 is FQGNSA. With V trimmed by 2 bases and J by 6 bases, 3 bases remained unmatched. CDR3: CASSLPGLGNEQFF. The CDR3 DNA sequence: TGTGCCAGCAGCTTACCGGGACTAGGCAATGAGCAGTTCTTC.

This sequence joins TRBV5-5 and TRBJ2-7; 7 nucleotides align to TRBD2. The J segment lost 6 bases and the V segment lost 0 bases, leaving 0 bases of the junction unmatched. The V gene's germline CDR1 is SGHKS and CDR2 YYEKEE (reference sequence). The CDR3 contains 12 residues. The CDR3 region is CASSLGGSEQYF. The CDR3, as DNA: TGTGCCAGCAGCTTGGGCGGGAGCGAGCAGTACTTC.

The chain recombines TRBV30 with TRBJ1-1; a weak D match, TRBD1 (6 bases). V was shortened by 0 bases and J by 8 bases, with 13 bases between the two germline ends. The CDR3 has 13 amino acids. Germline loops: CDR1 GTSNPN, CDR2 SVGIG (reference sequence). CDR3 coding DNA: TGTGCCTGGAGTGTAAGGGACACATCAGAAGCTTTCTTT. It translates to CAWSVRDTSEAFF. Complete variable domain (other parts from reference TRBV30 and TRBJ1-1): SQTIHQWPATLVQPVGSPLSLECTVEGTSNPNLYWYRQAAGRGLQLLFYSVGIGQISSEVPQNLSASRPQDRQFILSSKKLLLSDSGFYLCAWSVRDTSEAFFGQGTRLTVV.

The J gene is TRBJ1-6, the V gene TRBV7-8, with no clear D. This CDR3 has 12 residues. CDR1 and CDR2 (germline): SGHVS, FQNEAQ. V gave up 4 bases and J gave up 7 bases, with 5 bases separating them. Here the CDR3 reads CASSSGNSPLHF. The CDR3 DNA reads as TGTGCCAGCAGCTCGGGGAATTCACCCCTCCACTTT.

V is TRBV28 and J is TRBJ2-7; D unresolved. Germline CDR1 MDHEN, CDR2 SYDVKM. Trimming took off 10 bases at V and 0 bases at J, with 16 bases between the two ends. This CDR3 is built from 14 residues. The CDR3 sequence: CATAPPGYSYEQYF. CDR3 coding DNA: TGTGCCACCGCCCCGCCGGGCTACTCCTACGAGCAGTACTTC. Full variable domain (outside the CDR3, taken from reference TRBV28 and TRBJ2-7): DVKVTQSSRYLVKRTGEKVFLECVQDMDHENMFWYRQDPGLGLRLIYFSYDVKMKEKGDIPEGYSVSREKKERFSLILESASTNQTSMYLCATAPPGYSYEQYFGPGTRLTVT.

This chain links TRBV5-4 with TRBJ2-1; tentative D call: TRBD2 (5 bases). The germline CDR1 and CDR2 sequences are SGHNT and YYREEE (reference sequence). V lost 7 bases and J lost 5, with 13 bases in between. The CDR3 contains 13 residues. In nucleotides, the CDR3 is TGTGCCAGCTTCCTACAGAGGGACAATGAGCAGTTCTTC. This gives the protein CASFLQRDNEQFF.

This sequence joins TRBV27 and TRBJ1-4; D gene uncertain. This CDR3 comprises 16 residues. Trimming took off 7 bases at V and 0 bases at J, with 15 bases between the two ends. CDR1 is MNHEY, CDR2 SMNVEV, per germline (reference sequence). CDR3 amino acids: CASTFRASATNEKLFF. The CDR3 DNA reads TGTGCCAGCACCTTCCGAGCCTCTGCAACTAATGAAAAACTGTTTTTT. The full variable domain, in which reference TRBV27 and TRBJ1-4 provide the parts outside the CDR3, is EAQVTQNPRYLITVTGKKLTVTCSQNMNHEYMSWYRQDPGLGLRQIYYSMNVEVTDKGDVPEGYKVSRKEKRNFPLILESPSPNQTSLYFCASTFRASATNEKLFFGSGTQLSVL.

This clone was counted once. The V call is TRBV5-1, the J call TRBJ2-2, with 8 bases that match TRBD2. The germline gives CDR1 SGHRS, CDR2 YFSETQ. V lost 3 bases to trimming and J lost 4 bases; unmatched junction nucleotides: 8. This CDR3 has 16 amino acids. CDR3 residues: CASSSSGGAGTGELFF. The DNA for the CDR3 is TGCGCCAGCAGCTCCAGCGGGGGCGCGGGCACCGGGGAGCTGTTTTTT. The variable domain in full, completed from reference TRBV5-1 and TRBJ2-2, reads KAGVTQTPRYLIKTRGQQVTLSCSPISGHRSVSWYQQTPGQGLQFLFEYFSETQRNKGNFPGRFSGRQFSNSRSEMNVSTLELGDSALYLCASSSSGGAGTGELFFGEGSRLTVL.

This clone appeared a single time. The CDR3 nucleotides are TGTGCCAGCAGTCTAACATCATCGGGTTCACCCCTCCACTTT. Translated, it gives CASSLTSSGSPLHF. This sequence joins TRBV6-5 and TRBJ1-6; no definite D call. Between the trimmed V and J ends, which lost 5 bases and 9 bases, there was a span of 14 bases. CDR1 is MNHEY and CDR2 is SVGAGI in the germline V gene. The CDR3 extends over 14 amino acids.

V gene TRBV11-2 combines with J gene TRBJ2-7, with 12 bases matching TRBD1. Germline V gene data show CDR1 as SGHAT and CDR2 as FQNNGV. The V gene end was trimmed by 5 bases and the J gene end by 0 bases; junction bases not matched to a gene: 8. CDR3 size: 17 residues. CDR3 loop: CASSHGTGGLFSYEQYF. In DNA, the CDR3 is TGTGCCAGCAGCCACGGGACAGGGGGCCTTTTCTCCTACGAGCAGTACTTC. Variable domain in full (rest from reference TRBV11-2 and TRBJ2-7): EAGVAQSPRYKIIEKRQSVAFWCNPISGHATLYWYQQILGQGPKLLIQFQNNGVVDDSQLPKDRFSAERLKGVDSTLKIQPAKLEDSAVYLCASSHGTGGLFSYEQYFGPGTRLTVT.

This clone was detected a few times. The rearrangement joins TRBV7-6 to TRBJ2-1; a possible D gene is TRBD2 (6 bases). CDR1 and CDR2 (germline): SGHVS, FNYEAQ. The CDR3 length is 15 residues. The germline V and J ends were trimmed by 2 bases and 6 bases, with 14 bases remaining between them. The CDR3 here is CASSLLLATPNEQFF. CDR3 DNA sequence: TGTGCCAGCAGCTTACTCCTAGCGACCCCCAATGAGCAGTTCTTC.

The chain links TRBV5-1 to TRBJ2-5; 11 nucleotides agree with TRBD2. CDR3 length: 18 residues. V was pared by 1 base and J by 5 bases, with 13 bases of the junction left unmatched. CDR1 and CDR2 (germline): SGHRS, YFSETQ. Here the CDR3 reads CASSLFLSGGAAVETQYF. DNA of the CDR3: TGCGCCAGCAGCTTGTTCCTTAGCGGGGGGGCTGCAGTGGAGACCCAGTACTTC.

In this sample, this clone turned up once. The chain is built from TRBV10-3 and TRBJ1-5; maybe TRBD1 (5 bases). CDR1 and CDR2 from the germline V gene are ENHRY and SYGVKD. Deletions cut 0 bases from V and 2 bases from J, with 8 bases between. The CDR3 length is 15 residues. CDR3 coding DNA: TGTGCCATCAGTGAGTCGACAGTGCGCAATCAGCCCCAGCATTTT. This codes for CAISESTVRNQPQHF.

The rearrangement uses TRBV7-8 and TRBJ1-1; the D is unclear. The CDR3 totals 12 residues. V lost 5 bases, J lost 5 bases, and 9 bases lay in between. Germline V lookup: CDR1 SGHVS, CDR2 FQNEAQ. Here the CDR3 reads CASSHPRTEAFF. The DNA of the CDR3 is TGTGCCAGCAGCCACCCACGAACTGAAGCTTTCTTT.

This chain connects TRBV7-9 to TRBJ2-7, with TRBD2 matching 7 bases. The CDR3 totals 14 residues. V lost 0 bases to trimming and J lost 3 bases; unmatched junction nucleotides: 2. Germline V lookup: CDR1 SEHNR, CDR2 FQNEAQ (reference sequence). This chain's CDR3 is CASSLAWGGYEQYF. CDR3 DNA: TGTGCCAGCAGCTTAGCCTGGGGGGGCTACGAGCAGTACTTC.

The chain links TRBV5-6 to TRBJ2-4; TRBD1 might be the D (6 bases). CDR1 is SGHDT, CDR2 YYEEEE, per germline. CDR3 size: 18 residues. Between the trimmed V and J ends, which lost 0 bases and 0 bases, there was a span of 16 bases. As DNA, the CDR3 is TGTGCCAGCAGCTTGGGAGGGCAGGGGCGGGTAGCCAAAAACATTCAGTACTTC. Translated, it gives CASSLGGQGRVAKNIQYF. Full variable domain (rest looked up from reference TRBV5-6 and TRBJ2-4): DAGVTQSPTHLIKTRGQQVTLRCSPKSGHDTVSWYQQALGQGPQFIFQYYEEEERQRGNFPDRFSGHQFPNYSSELNVNALLLGDSALYLCASSLGGQGRVAKNIQYFGAGTRLSVL.

The V gene is TRBV5-1, the J gene TRBJ2-7; 8 nucleotides align to TRBD1. There are 13 residues in the CDR3. The trim removed 4 bases at V and 6 bases at J, leaving 6 bases unmatched. Looked up from germline, CDR1 is SGHRS and CDR2 is YFSETQ. The CDR3 nucleotides read TGCGCCAGCAGCACCGCCACAGGGGGCGAGCAGTACTTC. Its translation: CASSTATGGEQYF.

V is TRBV7-2 and J is TRBJ2-7; 8 bases are shared with TRBD2. Germline values: CDR1 SGHTA, CDR2 FQGNSA. The CDR3 is made up of 15 amino acids. The CDR3 sequence is CATSSGGYSADEQYF. As DNA, the CDR3 is TGTGCTACGTCCAGCGGGGGTTATTCAGCCGACGAGCAGTACTTC.

The chain employs TRBV5-1 and TRBJ2-2; D may be TRBD1 (6 bases). In germline, CDR1 is SGHRS, CDR2 YFSETQ. V dropped 0 bases and J dropped 3 bases, with 12 bases sitting between them. This CDR3 has 16 amino acids. The CDR3 sequence is CASSLVGGRDTGELFF. For the CDR3, the DNA is TGCGCCAGCAGCTTGGTTGGGGGCCGGGACACCGGGGAGCTGTTTTTT. Variable domain in full (rest from reference TRBV5-1 and TRBJ2-2): KAGVTQTPRYLIKTRGQQVTLSCSPISGHRSVSWYQQTPGQGLQFLFEYFSETQRNKGNFPGRFSGRQFSNSRSEMNVSTLELGDSALYLCASSLVGGRDTGELFFGEGSRLTVL.

The V gene is TRBV6-5, the J gene TRBJ2-3; 7 bases align to TRBD2. The CDR3 consists of 13 residues. Germline CDR1 and CDR2: MNHEY and SVGAGI. V lost 2 bases to trimming and J lost 8 bases; unmatched junction nucleotides: 4. CDR3 loop: CASSYGGGGTQYF. Written as DNA, the CDR3 is TGTGCCAGCAGTTACGGCGGGGGAGGTACGCAGTATTTT.

The rearrangement links TRBV5-1 to TRBJ2-7; perhaps TRBD2 as D (7 bases). CDR1 is SGHRS and CDR2 is YFSETQ in the germline V gene. Trimming left V 2 bases short and J 4 bases short, with 13 bases between. The CDR3 extends over 14 amino acids. The DNA of the CDR3 is TGCGCCAGCAGCTTAAAGGGGGAGGGTTACGAGCAGTACTTC. Translating gives CASSLKGEGYEQYF.

The chain couples TRBV7-3 to TRBJ2-5; D tentatively reads TRBD1 or TRBD2 (6 bases each). CDR1 and CDR2 from the germline V gene are SGHTA and FQGTGA. The CDR3 extends over 14 amino acids. V was pared by 2 bases and J by 8 bases, with 15 bases between. DNA for the CDR3: TGTGCCAGCAGCTTAGGGGGGCCCGCCGTCACCCAGTACTTC. Amino acids: CASSLGGPAVTQYF.